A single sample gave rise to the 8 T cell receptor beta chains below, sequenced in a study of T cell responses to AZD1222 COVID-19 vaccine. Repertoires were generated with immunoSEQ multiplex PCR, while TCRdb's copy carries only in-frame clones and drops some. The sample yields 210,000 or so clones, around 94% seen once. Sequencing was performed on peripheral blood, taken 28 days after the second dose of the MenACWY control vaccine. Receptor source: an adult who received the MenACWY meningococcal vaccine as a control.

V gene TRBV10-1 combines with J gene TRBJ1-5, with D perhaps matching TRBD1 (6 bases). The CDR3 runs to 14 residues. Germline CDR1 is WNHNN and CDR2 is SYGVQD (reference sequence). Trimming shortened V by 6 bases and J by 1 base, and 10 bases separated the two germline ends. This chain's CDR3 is CASRGQSSNQPQHF. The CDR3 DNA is TGCGCCAGCAGAGGACAGTCGAGCAATCAGCCCCAGCATTTT.

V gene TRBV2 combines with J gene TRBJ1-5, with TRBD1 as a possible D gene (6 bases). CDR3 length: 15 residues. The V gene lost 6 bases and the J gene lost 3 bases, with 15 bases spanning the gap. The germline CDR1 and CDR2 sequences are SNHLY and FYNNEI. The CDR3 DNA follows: TGTGCCAGCAGGGAAATCGGACAGCCCAATCAGCCCCAGCATTTT. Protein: CASREIGQPNQPQHF.

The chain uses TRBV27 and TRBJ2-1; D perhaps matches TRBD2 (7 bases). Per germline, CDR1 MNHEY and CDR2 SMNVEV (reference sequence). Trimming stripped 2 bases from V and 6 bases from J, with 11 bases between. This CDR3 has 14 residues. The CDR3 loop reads CASSLAGALNEQFF. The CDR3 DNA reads TGTGCCAGCAGTTTAGCGGGGGCCCTCAATGAGCAGTTCTTC.

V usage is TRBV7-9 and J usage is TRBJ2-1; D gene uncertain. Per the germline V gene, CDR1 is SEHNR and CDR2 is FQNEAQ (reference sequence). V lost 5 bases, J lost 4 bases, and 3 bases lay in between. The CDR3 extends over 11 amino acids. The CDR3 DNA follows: TGTGCCAGCAGCCGGTACAATGAGCAGTTCTTC. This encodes CASSRYNEQFF.

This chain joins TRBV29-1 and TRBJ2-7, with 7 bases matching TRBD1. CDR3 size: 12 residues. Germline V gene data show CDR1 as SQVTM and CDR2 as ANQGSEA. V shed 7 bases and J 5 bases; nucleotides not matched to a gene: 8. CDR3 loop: CSGGTVANEQYF. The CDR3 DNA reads TGCAGCGGTGGGACAGTGGCCAACGAGCAGTACTTC.

The CDR3 nucleotides are TGCAGCGTTCTTGTCGGCTCTGGAAACACCATATATTTT. It is translated as CSVLVGSGNTIYF. The chain carries TRBV29-1 and TRBJ1-3, with no clear D. V was clipped by 5 bases and J by 0 bases, with 8 bases between them. Germline-derived CDR1 and CDR2 are SQVTM and ANQGSEA. The CDR3 length is 13 residues.

This CDR3 is CASSLLGWTGEKLFF. CDR3 nucleotides: TGTGCCAGCAGTTTACTGGGGTGGACTGGTGAAAAACTGTTTTTT. The rearrangement joins TRBV28 to TRBJ1-4, with no clear D. CDR3 length equals 15 residues. Trimming took 2 bases from V and 7 from J, leaving 14 bases between them. The V gene's germline CDR1 is MDHEN and CDR2 SYDVKM.

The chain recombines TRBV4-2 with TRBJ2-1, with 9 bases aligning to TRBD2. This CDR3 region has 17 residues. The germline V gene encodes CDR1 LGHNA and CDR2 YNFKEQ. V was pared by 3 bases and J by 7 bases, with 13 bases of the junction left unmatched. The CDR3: CASSQSPGRGGLNEQFF. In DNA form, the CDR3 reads TGTGCCAGCAGCCAGAGCCCCGGGCGGGGGGGCCTAAATGAGCAGTTCTTC.